The 28 T cell receptor beta chains reported below all come from one sample, sequenced in a study of blood T cell repertoires in COVID-19. Here immunoSEQ multiplex PCR was the method, and the copy in TCRdb shows in-frame clones only, minus some. This sample yields tens of thousands of clones, of which roughly 79% are seen a single time; around 5.2% belongs to the top ten. The sequencing sample was made of peripheral blood. The receptors stem from an elderly man with COVID-19, enrolled during active disease.

This clone appeared once. The chain couples TRBV7-2 to TRBJ1-1; D gene uncertain. V lost 4 bases and J 5 bases, leaving 11 bases between the germline ends. The CDR3 totals 13 residues. Germline-derived CDR1 and CDR2 are SGHTA and FQGNSA. CDR3 DNA sequence: TGTGCCAGCAGCTACTTAACACAGACTGAAGCTTTCTTT. Its protein is CASSYLTQTEAFF.

The gene calls are TRBV7-2 and TRBJ1-2, with 9 bases identical to TRBD1. Germline V gene sequence: CDR1 SGHTA, CDR2 FQGNSA. The CDR3 loop spans 15 amino acids. V was clipped by 1 base and J by 4 bases; unmatched bases: 4. This CDR3 reads CASSLGGQGLYGYTF. For the CDR3, the DNA is TGTGCCAGCAGCTTAGGGGGACAGGGCCTCTATGGCTACACCTTC.

Here the CDR3 DNA reads TGTGCCAGCAGGTCGGGGGGGTTCTACGAGCAGTACTTC. Its translation: CASRSGGFYEQYF. The chain recombines TRBV12-3 or TRBV12-4 with TRBJ2-7; TRBD2 matches at 8 bases. The CDR3 is made up of 13 amino acids. After removal of 6 bases from V and 3 bases from J, the junction contained 4 bases not matched to a gene.

This clone was observed a few times. The CDR3 protein is CASSEGTGGWQPQHF. The CDR3 bases are TGTGCCAGCAGTGAAGGAACAGGGGGCTGGCAGCCCCAGCATTTT. J is TRBJ1-5 and V is TRBV6-1; 9 bases fit TRBD1. The germline V gene encodes CDR1 MNHNS and CDR2 SASEGT. The CDR3 has 15 amino acids. J was trimmed by 7 bases and V by 1 base; bases with no gene match: 5.

V is TRBV13 and J is TRBJ2-3; 14 nucleotides line up with TRBD2. This CDR3 spans 15 amino acids. V lost 5 bases, J lost 8 bases, and 6 bases stayed unmatched. Germline V CDR1 and CDR2: PRHDT, FYEKMQ (reference sequence). In DNA, the CDR3 is TGTGCCAGCAGCCGACTAGCGGGGGGGAGTATTACGCAGTATTTT. Encoded protein: CASSRLAGGSITQYF.

This clone turned up a few times. The gene calls are TRBV4-1 and TRBJ1-2; D remains ambiguous. V lost 0 bases and J lost 5, with 10 bases in between. CDR3 length: 14 amino acids. Germline V gene sequence: CDR1 MGHRA, CDR2 YSYEKL. The CDR3 loop reads CASSQDIRVYGYTF. The CDR3 DNA reads as TGCGCCAGCAGCCAAGATATAAGAGTTTATGGCTACACCTTC.

This chain joins TRBV11-2 and TRBJ2-1, with 8 bases lining up with TRBD2. CDR1 SGHAT and CDR2 FQNNGV come from the germline V gene. This CDR3 region has 14 residues. J gave up 14 bases and V 4 bases, and 13 bases lay outside the gene matches. The CDR3 nucleotides are TGTGCCAGCAGCTCAGGAGTTCGAGCGGGAGTTAAGTTCTTC. Amino acid sequence: CASSSGVRAGVKFF. The full variable domain, completed using reference TRBV11-2 and TRBJ2-1, is EAGVAQSPRYKIIEKRQSVAFWCNPISGHATLYWYQQILGQGPKLLIQFQNNGVVDDSQLPKDRFSAERLKGVDSTLKIQPAKLEDSAVYLCASSSGVRAGVKFFGPGTRLTVL.

The rearrangement links TRBV2 to TRBJ1-1, with TRBD1 identical over 9 bases. Germline loops: CDR1 SNHLY, CDR2 FYNNEI. V lost 6 bases to trimming and J lost 1 base; unmatched junction nucleotides: 6. The CDR3 loop spans 15 amino acids. The CDR3 loop is CASREQGARNTEAFF. The CDR3 nucleotides are TGTGCCAGCAGAGAACAGGGGGCCAGGAACACTGAAGCTTTCTTT.

This chain links TRBV20-1 with TRBJ2-7; D unresolved. V was shortened by 6 bases and J by 5 bases, with 11 bases between the two germline ends. CDR3 length: 11 amino acids. In germline, CDR1 is DFQATT, CDR2 SNEGSKA (reference sequence). CDR3 bases: TGCAGTGCGAGTCTAGTCAACGAGCAGTACTTC. This sequence encodes CSASLVNEQYF.

The V call is TRBV9, the J call TRBJ1-6, with 7 positions matching TRBD1. V lost 2 bases and J lost 4; bases outside the gene matches: 0. The CDR3 is 14 residues long. From germline, CDR1 is SGDLS and CDR2 YYNGEE. The CDR3, as DNA: TGTGCCAGCAGCGTGACAGGGTATAATTCACCCCTCCACTTT. Its protein product is CASSVTGYNSPLHF.

V and J are TRBV28 and TRBJ1-2; 7 bases match TRBD1. CDR1 is MDHEN, CDR2 SYDVKM, per germline. After removal of 5 bases from V and 5 bases from J, the junction contained 8 bases not matched to a gene. This CDR3 spans 14 amino acids. The CDR3 spells CASSGPGQLYGYTF. The DNA for the CDR3 is TGTGCCAGCAGTGGGCCGGGACAGCTATATGGCTACACCTTC.

The gene calls are TRBV12-3 or TRBV12-4 and TRBJ1-4; 8 nucleotides agree with TRBD1. V lost 4 bases and J lost 13; bases outside the gene matches: 5. This CDR3 is 12 amino acids long. The CDR3 nucleotides are TGTGCCAGCAGTTATCAGGGGGCAAGACTGTTTTTT. This gives the protein CASSYQGARLFF.

This clone was seen more than once but under ten times. V gene TRBV27 combines with J gene TRBJ2-1, with 9 positions matching TRBD2. The CDR3 consists of 18 residues. From germline, CDR1 is MNHEY and CDR2 SMNVEV (reference sequence). J was trimmed by 0 bases and V by 6 bases; bases with no gene match: 12. CDR3 residues: CASSTYTMTSGSYNEQFF. DNA of the CDR3: TGTGCCAGCAGCACATACACCATGACTAGCGGCTCCTACAATGAGCAGTTCTTC.

This CDR3 reads CASSSFSGGYTDTQYF. The CDR3 nucleotides read TGTGCCAGCAGTTCCTTTAGCGGGGGTTACACAGATACGCAGTATTTT. The chain couples TRBV6-5 to TRBJ2-3; 9 bases are shared with TRBD2. Germline values: CDR1 MNHEY, CDR2 SVGAGI. The CDR3 contains 16 residues. Trimming at V came to 4 bases and at J to 2 bases, leaving 7 bases not matched to a gene.

To note about this clone: A junction end diverges from the germline sequence, so it may reflect a read error. This rearrangement joins TRBV12-5 to TRBJ1-1; 12 nucleotides line up with TRBD1. Germline CDR1 LGHNT, CDR2 FRNRAP. The CDR3 spans 19 residues. The CDR3 DNA reads as TGTGCTTGTGGTTTGGGACCAAAAGATCCCCGGGACAGGGGGCCGGTAGCTTTCTTT. The encoded protein is CACGLGPKDPRDRGPVAFF.

This clone was seen at least ten times. The chain uses TRBV28 and TRBJ2-7, with unresolved D. Germline-derived CDR1 and CDR2 are MDHEN and SYDVKM. Trimming removed 5 bases from V and 5 bases from J, with 13 bases in between. The CDR3 contains 13 residues. CDR3 loop: CASSPLTANEQYF. CDR3 nucleotides: TGTGCCAGCAGTCCCCTCACTGCGAACGAGCAGTACTTC.

This clone occurred a few times. The chain uses TRBV7-8 and TRBJ1-1, with TRBD1 as a possible D gene (6 bases). Germline CDR1 and CDR2: SGHVS and FQNEAQ. The CDR3 length is 14 residues. Deletions cut 5 bases from V and 1 base from J, with 11 bases between. CDR3 DNA sequence: TGTGCCAGCAGCACCCGGACAGAGAACACTGAAGCTTTCTTT. It codes for CASSTRTENTEAFF.

The chain carries TRBV4-3 and TRBJ2-7; 10 positions agree with TRBD2. J lost 3 bases, V lost 0 bases, and 8 bases had no gene match. Germline CDR1 and CDR2: LGHNA and YSLEER. The CDR3 covers 17 residues. The chain's CDR3 is CASSQDPPSGGDYEQYF. The CDR3 DNA sequence: TGCGCCAGCAGCCAAGATCCTCCTAGCGGGGGAGACTACGAGCAGTACTTC.

The chain combines TRBV9 with TRBJ2-1; 12 bases match TRBD2. The CDR3 is made up of 16 amino acids. The V gene's germline CDR1 is SGDLS and CDR2 YYNGEE. The trim removed 4 bases at V and 7 bases at J, leaving 9 bases unmatched. The CDR3 nucleotides are TGTGCCAGCAGCATCCTAGCGGGAGGGGTTTGGAATGAGCAGTTCTTC. This translates into CASSILAGGVWNEQFF.

The chain links TRBV28 to TRBJ2-7; 8 bases fit TRBD2. Per germline, CDR1 MDHEN and CDR2 SYDVKM. The CDR3 length is 15 residues. The V segment lost 6 bases and the J segment 4 bases; nucleotides outside the gene matches: 11. The CDR3 reads CASSIRSGGSYEQYF. The CDR3 DNA reads TGTGCCAGCAGCATCCGGTCGGGGGGGTCGTACGAGCAGTACTTC.

A single count supports this clone. This rearrangement joins TRBV9 to TRBJ2-3; 7 nucleotides align to TRBD2. CDR1 is SGDLS, CDR2 YYNGEE, per germline. This CDR3 spans 14 amino acids. V was pared by 2 bases and J by 5 bases, with 5 bases of the junction left unmatched. CDR3 residues: CASSVSAGRDTQYF. Written as DNA, the CDR3 is TGTGCCAGCAGCGTCTCAGCGGGAAGAGATACGCAGTATTTT.

The gene calls are TRBV7-8 and TRBJ2-1; TRBD2 is a possible D gene (6 bases). Germline CDR1 reads SGHVS; CDR2 reads FQNEAQ. The germline V and J ends were trimmed by 5 bases and 12 bases, with 14 bases remaining between them. This CDR3 is built from 12 residues. CDR3 in DNA: TGTGCCAGCAGCCTCGCCGGGAGTCGGCAGTTCTTC. Translating gives CASSLAGSRQFF.

This chain links TRBV2 with TRBJ1-5, with D possibly TRBD1 on 6 matching bases. V lost 5 bases, J lost 5 bases, and 16 bases lay in between. The V gene's germline CDR1 is SNHLY and CDR2 FYNNEI. The CDR3 is 15 residues long. The CDR3 sequence is CASSFRWDKDQPQHF. The CDR3 nucleotides read TGTGCCAGCAGTTTCCGTTGGGACAAAGATCAGCCCCAGCATTTT.

The CDR3 sequence is CASSIGGGSDEQYF. The CDR3 DNA reads TGTGCCAGTAGTATTGGGGGAGGGTCCGACGAGCAGTACTTC. V and J are TRBV19 and TRBJ2-7; 7 nucleotides align to TRBD2. This CDR3 spans 14 amino acids. Unmatched junction bases numbered 7, after V lost 3 bases and J lost 5 bases. From germline, CDR1 is LNHDA and CDR2 SQIVND (reference sequence).

As to this clone: Within the sample, other DNA sequences also encode this same CDR3. The rearrangement links TRBV19 to TRBJ2-7; TRBD1 matches 7 bases. The V segment lost 4 bases and the J segment 2 bases; nucleotides outside the gene matches: 2. The CDR3 loop spans 13 amino acids. Germline V gene data show CDR1 as LNHDA and CDR2 as SQIVND (reference sequence). The CDR3 bases are TGTGCCAGTAGTACCACAGGGGCCTACGAGCAGTACTTC. Its translation is CASSTTGAYEQYF.

V and J are TRBV5-1 and TRBJ2-2; tentatively, D is TRBD1 (6 bases). This CDR3 has 15 amino acids. Germline CDR1 reads SGHRS; CDR2 reads YFSETQ. Trimming removed 9 bases from V and 1 base from J, with 16 bases in between. CDR3 DNA sequence: TGCGCCACTACGGCATTACAGGGGAACACCGGGGAGCTGTTTTTT. It codes for CATTALQGNTGELFF.

The gene calls are TRBV5-4 and TRBJ2-7; tentatively, D is TRBD2 (6 bases). Per the germline V gene, CDR1 is SGHNT and CDR2 is YYREEE (reference sequence). CDR3 length: 16 residues. V was cut by 2 bases and J by 0 bases, with 15 bases left in between. This chain's CDR3 is CASSLFRGVSSYEQYF. DNA of the CDR3: TGTGCCAGCAGCTTATTTCGCGGGGTTAGCTCCTACGAGCAGTACTTC.

The V call is TRBV29-1, the J call TRBJ2-3; the D gene is possibly TRBD1 (5 bases). This CDR3 has 14 residues. CDR1 is SQVTM and CDR2 is ANQGSEA in the germline V gene. Trimming left V 3 bases short and J 1 base short, with 11 bases between. The CDR3 loop reads CSVEAGSGTDTQYF. The CDR3 nucleotides are TGCAGCGTTGAGGCAGGGTCGGGCACAGATACGCAGTATTTT.